This T cell receptor beta chain is from a study of blood T cell repertoires in COVID-19. Trimming stripped 0 bases from V and 4 bases from J, with 16 bases between. Germline CDR1 reads LGHNA; CDR2 reads YSLEER. CDR3 length: 17 residues. Only in-frame clones appear in the TCRdb table, and some are missing; sequencing was by immunoSEQ multiplex PCR. Of 250,000 to 350,000 clones in the sample, roughly four fifths were seen once. The TCR comes from a person aged 65 to 79 with COVID-19, enrolled during active disease. Source material: peripheral blood. The genes are TRBV4-3 and TRBJ1-3; D perhaps matches TRBD1 (6 bases). The CDR3 here is CASSQEGVGAKGNTIYF. The CDR3 DNA reads TGCGCCAGCAGCCAAGAAGGGGTGGGGGCGAAAGGAAACACCATATATTTT.